The rows below give T cell receptor beta chains drawn from one sample of a study of technical replicates of blood from a few donors. Sequencing was performed with immunoSEQ multiplex PCR; in TCRdb, only in-frame clones are kept and a portion is missing. The table shows about 83,000 clones, with roughly 94% occurring only once. Specimen: T cells isolated from PBMCs. The source is a human donor in good health. The CDR3 runs from the conserved cysteine through the conserved F or W. The order of the fields is V gene, D gene, J gene, clone size, CDR3 DNA, CDR3 protein. The D gene is left open where the match is weak. Not all rows give a size; the values are once, few, many and, for expanded clones, a class.

TRBV4-1,TRBD2,TRBJ2-1,.,TGCGCCAGCAGCCAAGGAGGACTAGCGGATTACAATGAGCAGTTCTTC,CASSQGGLADYNEQFF
TRBV4-1,.,TRBJ2-7,.,TGCGCCAGCAGCCAGATACTACCTCCGGACGAGCAGTACTTC,CASSQILPPDEQYF
TRBV9,TRBD2,TRBJ2-5,.,TGTGCCAGCAGCGTAGCTGGCGGGGGGTCGGAGACCCAGTACTTC,CASSVAGGGSETQYF
TRBV19,.,TRBJ2-5,once,TGTGCCAGTAGTAATCCAGGGGCCGAGACCCAGTACTTC,CASSNPGAETQYF
TRBV5-1,.,TRBJ2-5,.,TGCGCCAGCAGCTCCGGGTCCCAAGAGACCCAGTACTTC,CASSSGSQETQYF
TRBV27,.,TRBJ2-3,.,TGTGCCAGCAGTATTATCGGATTATCTTCCCTGAGCGGAGATACGCAGTATTTT,CASSIIGLSSLSGDTQYF
TRBV6-4,.,TRBJ2-5,.,TGTGCCAGCAGTGACCTTGCGGGAGAGACCCAGTACTTC,CASSDLAGETQYF
TRBV6-5,.,TRBJ1-1,.,TGTGCCAGCAGTTACTCGGCGGTAGGGAGCAACACTGAAGCTTTCTTT,CASSYSAVGSNTEAFF
TRBV2,.,TRBJ1-2,.,TGTGCCAGCTCCGCCCGGAGGGTGGATGGCTACACCTTC,CASSARRVDGYTF
TRBV5-4,TRBD1,TRBJ1-2,.,TGTGCCAGCGCTTGGCGAACGACAGGGGGCTTTAATGGCTACACCTTC,CASAWRTTGGFNGYTF
TRBV5-1,TRBD2,TRBJ2-7,.,TGCGCCAGCAGCGTGCTAGCGGGCCACTACGAGCAGTACTTC,CASSVLAGHYEQYF
TRBV7-8,TRBD2,TRBJ2-5,.,TGTGCCAGCAGCTTAGTAGGAGGACTAGCGGGGGATAAGACCCAGTACTTC,CASSLVGGLAGDKTQYF
TRBV6-1,.,TRBJ2-7,.,TGTGCCAGCAGTGGTCCAGGGCCCGCGGCGTACTTC,CASSGPGPAAYF
TRBV10-3,TRBD2,TRBJ2-1,.,TGTGCCATCAACCCGGGAGGGCCCCACAATGAGCAGTTCTTC,CAINPGGPHNEQFF
TRBV5-1,TRBD2,TRBJ2-1,.,TGCGCCAGCAGCTTGGCCGATCGGACTAGCTTTAATGAGCAGTTCTTC,CASSLADRTSFNEQFF
TRBV5-5,.,TRBJ1-2,once,TGTGCCAGCAGCTTTCAGACAGACTATGGCTACACCTTC,CASSFQTDYGYTF
TRBV7-9,.,TRBJ2-3,.,TGTGCCAGCAGCTTAACTGTTGCCCTCAGCACAGATACGCAGTATTTT,CASSLTVALSTDTQYF
TRBV10-3,.,TRBJ2-7,.,TGTGCCATCAGTGAATCAGGCGGGTACGAGCAGTACTTC,CAISESGGYEQYF
TRBV7-9,.,TRBJ1-1,.,TGTGCCAGCAGCTTAGGGCAGGGGAACACTGAAGCTTTCTTT,CASSLGQGNTEAFF
TRBV7-9,TRBD2,TRBJ2-1,.,TGTGCCAGCAGCCAACTAGCGGGAGCATACAATGAGCAGTTCTTC,CASSQLAGAYNEQFF
TRBV10-1,.,TRBJ2-1,.,TGCGCCAGCAGCGGGTACAATGAGCAGTTCTTC,CASSGYNEQFF
TRBV11-2,.,TRBJ2-3,.,TGTGCCAGCAGCAGTATCAGGGGGGACACAGATACGCAGTATTTT,CASSSIRGDTDTQYF
TRBV12-5,TRBD1,TRBJ1-1,.,TGTGCTAGTGGTTTGGTCCTCAGCGACAGGGGGCGCGGGTCGCGAATGTCCAAAATTGAAGCTTTCTTT,CASGLVLSDRGRGSRMSKIEAFF
TRBV27,.,TRBJ2-2,.,TGTGCCAGCAGTTTTCTAGGTAACACCGGGGAGCTGTTTTTT,CASSFLGNTGELFF
TRBV6-5,.,TRBJ1-5,.,TGTGCCAGCAGCTCCCCGACGGGTCAGCCCCAGCATTTT,CASSSPTGQPQHF
TRBV11-3,.,TRBJ1-1,.,TGTGCCAGCAGCTTAGAAGGGGATCGGCGAGCTTTCTTT,CASSLEGDRRAFF
TRBV2,TRBD1,TRBJ1-2,.,TGTGCCAGCAGTGCATCCGGGACAGGGGAGGGCTACACCTTC,CASSASGTGEGYTF
TRBV28,.,TRBJ2-5,.,TGTGCCAGCAGAGCCTACCTTGCGGGGACCCGAGAGACCCAGTACTTC,CASRAYLAGTRETQYF
TRBV5-6,.,TRBJ1-5,.,TGTGCCAATCACCCGAGGAATCAGCCCCAGCATTTT,CANHPRNQPQHF
TRBV6-1,TRBD1,TRBJ2-3,.,TGTGCCAGCCTGGGACAGCGCACAGATACGCAGTATTTT,CASLGQRTDTQYF
TRBV5-4,.,TRBJ1-2,.,TGTGCCAGCAGAATTCGGGGGGCAGGGGACCTAGCTAACTATGGCTACACCTTC,CASRIRGAGDLANYGYTF
TRBV19,TRBD1,TRBJ1-5,.,TGTGCCAGTAGGCTGCGACAGGGGCCTCAGCCCCAGCATTTT,CASRLRQGPQPQHF
TRBV6-1,.,TRBJ1-5,.,TGTGCCAGCAGTGAAGTGGGGGGGAGTCAGCCCCAGCATTTT,CASSEVGGSQPQHF
TRBV15,.,TRBJ1-1,.,TGTGCCACCAGCAGAGATATTAGGGGGGGCGCAACTGAAGCTTTCTTT,CATSRDIRGGATEAFF
TRBV6-5,.,TRBJ1-5,.,TGTGCCAGCAGTTACTTACAGAGCTCACATTCGCCCCAGCATTTT,CASSYLQSSHSPQHF
TRBV2,TRBD2,TRBJ2-3,.,TGTGCCAGCAGTGAACGGGTAGCGGGGGAAGATACGCAGTATTTT,CASSERVAGEDTQYF
TRBV5-1,.,TRBJ1-1,few,TGCGCCAGCAGCTTTTCGGGACACTTGAACACTGAAGCTTTCTTT,CASSFSGHLNTEAFF
TRBV5-1,.,TRBJ2-7,.,TGCGCCAGCAGCTTGGTGGGGGGAGAGCAGTACTTC,CASSLVGGEQYF
TRBV7-2,.,TRBJ2-1,.,TGTGCCAGCAGCCCCACGGGACTTTCCTACAATGAGCAGTTCTTC,CASSPTGLSYNEQFF
TRBV12-5,TRBD1,TRBJ1-2,.,TGTGCTAGTGGTTTGGGAGGACAGGGAGACGTCGGCTACACCTTC,CASGLGGQGDVGYTF
TRBV6-6,.,TRBJ2-7,once,TGTGCCAGCAGGACCCCTAGTTCTTCCTACGAGCAGTACTTC,CASRTPSSSYEQYF
TRBV2,.,TRBJ2-4,.,TGTGCCAGCAGTGAACCGGCTAGTCGGTACATTCAGTACTTC,CASSEPASRYIQYF
TRBV6-4,TRBD1,TRBJ2-3,.,TGTGCCAGCAGTGACTCGCGACAGGGCGGCACAGATACGCAGTATTTT,CASSDSRQGGTDTQYF
TRBV4-2,.,TRBJ2-7,.,TGTGCCAGCAGCCAAGAGGGAGTAAGCGGACTCTACGAGCAGTACTTC,CASSQEGVSGLYEQYF
TRBV29-1,.,TRBJ1-1,once,TGCAGCGTTGAAGATCAGGGATACACTGAAGCTTTCTTT,CSVEDQGYTEAFF
TRBV6-5,.,TRBJ1-4,.,TGTGCCAGCAGTTACTCGAACTCTCCGCCCGAAGAAAAACTGTTTTTT,CASSYSNSPPEEKLFF